Listed below are T cell receptor beta chains from one sample, sequenced in a study of T cells in Graves' hyperthyroidism and ophthalmopathy. TCRdb redid the calling of the multiplex PCR reads with MiXCR, one entry per CDR3 protein. The repertoire holds about 380,000 distinct CDR3 sequences, with more than 11% as singletons. Sample: blood. The receptors come from a woman aged 55 to 70 with Graves' hyperthyroidism. Each CDR3 is given with its conserved first and last residue. D genes are given only for firm matches. The size field is filled for only some rows; it gives once, few, many or a size class.

D gene: NA; J gene: TRBJ2-1; V gene: TRBV6-5; clone size: many; CDR3 protein: CASSYSRGNEQFF; CDR3 DNA: TGTGCCAGCAGTTACTCCCGGGGGAATGAGCAGTTCTTC
D gene: NA; J gene: TRBJ2-5; V gene: TRBV11-3; clone size: many; CDR3 protein: CASSLAVFQETQYF; CDR3 DNA: TGTGCCAGCAGCTTAGCGGTATTCCAAGAGACCCAGTACTTC
D gene: NA; J gene: TRBJ2-3; V gene: TRBV5-1; clone size: few; CDR3 protein: CASSERIDTQYF; CDR3 DNA: TGCGCCAGCAGTGAGAGAATAGATACGCAGTATTTT
D gene: TRBD2; J gene: TRBJ2-1; V gene: TRBV7-2; clone size: many; CDR3 protein: CASSSPGSGSLEQFF; CDR3 DNA: TGTGCCAGCAGCTCCCCGGGGAGCGGGAGTCTAGAGCAGTTCTTC
D gene: NA; J gene: TRBJ1-2; V gene: TRBV12-3/TRBV12-4; clone size: many; CDR3 protein: CASSSSGGLFNYGYTF; CDR3 DNA: TGTGCCAGCAGTTCCTCCGGGGGGCTTTTTAACTATGGCTACACCTTC
D gene: NA; J gene: TRBJ2-3; V gene: TRBV11-2; clone size: NA; CDR3 protein: CASSPHLTDTQYF; CDR3 DNA: TGTGCCAGCAGCCCGCACCTGACAGATACGCAGTATTTT
D gene: NA; J gene: TRBJ1-1; V gene: TRBV5-1; clone size: many; CDR3 protein: CASIPGPGLTEAFF; CDR3 DNA: TGCGCCAGCATCCCCGGACCCGGGCTCACTGAAGCTTTCTTT
D gene: TRBD2; J gene: TRBJ2-1; V gene: TRBV20-1; clone size: many; CDR3 protein: CSAYLAGGGNEQFF; CDR3 DNA: TGCAGTGCTTATCTAGCGGGAGGCGGCAATGAGCAGTTCTTC
D gene: NA; J gene: TRBJ1-6; V gene: TRBV5-4; clone size: few; CDR3 protein: CASSLVLGGEGRSPLHF; CDR3 DNA: TGTGCCAGCAGCTTGGTCCTAGGGGGTGAGGGAAGATCACCCCTCCACTTT
D gene: NA; J gene: TRBJ2-1; V gene: TRBV5-4; clone size: many; CDR3 protein: CASSSMNEQFF; CDR3 DNA: TGTGCCAGCAGCTCAATGAATGAGCAGTTCTTC
D gene: NA; J gene: TRBJ1-1; V gene: TRBV6-1; clone size: few; CDR3 protein: CASSSGETNTEAFF; CDR3 DNA: TGTGCCAGCAGTTCCGGGGAGACGAACACTGAAGCTTTCTTT
D gene: NA; J gene: TRBJ1-1; V gene: TRBV30; clone size: NA; CDR3 protein: CAWRAFGGPEAFF; CDR3 DNA: TGTGCCTGGAGAGCCTTCGGGGGGCCTGAAGCTTTCTTT
D gene: NA; J gene: TRBJ1-2; V gene: TRBV9; clone size: many; CDR3 protein: CASSPRGYYGYTF; CDR3 DNA: TGTGCCAGCAGCCCCCGGGGTTACTATGGCTACACCTTC
D gene: TRBD1; J gene: TRBJ2-3; V gene: TRBV5-6; clone size: few; CDR3 protein: CASSSSGTGNTDTQYF; CDR3 DNA: TGTGCCAGCAGCTCCTCCGGGACAGGGAACACAGATACGCAGTATTTT
D gene: NA; J gene: TRBJ2-3; V gene: TRBV7-9; clone size: many; CDR3 protein: CASSYKTSDTQYF; CDR3 DNA: TGTGCCAGCAGCTACAAGACCTCCGATACGCAGTATTTT
D gene: TRBD1; J gene: TRBJ1-2; V gene: TRBV20-1; clone size: many; CDR3 protein: CSARTGYGYTF; CDR3 DNA: TGCAGTGCCCGGACAGGCTATGGCTACACCTTC
D gene: NA; J gene: TRBJ2-5; V gene: TRBV20-1; clone size: many; CDR3 protein: CSVGSTETQYF; CDR3 DNA: TGCAGTGTGGGTAGCACAGAGACCCAGTACTTC
D gene: TRBD2; J gene: TRBJ2-2; V gene: TRBV6-1; clone size: many; CDR3 protein: CASSTTSGILLNTGELFF; CDR3 DNA: TGTGCCAGCAGTACGACTAGCGGCATACTCCTTAACACCGGGGAGCTGTTTTTT
D gene: NA; J gene: TRBJ1-2; V gene: TRBV15; clone size: many; CDR3 protein: CATSRDNSPGYGYTF; CDR3 DNA: TGTGCCACCAGCAGAGATAACAGCCCTGGCTATGGCTACACCTTC
D gene: NA; J gene: TRBJ2-5; V gene: TRBV7-9; clone size: many; CDR3 protein: CASSLGLLGETQYF; CDR3 DNA: TGTGCCAGCAGCTTAGGACTCCTGGGCGAGACCCAGTACTTC
D gene: NA; J gene: TRBJ1-5; V gene: TRBV12-3/TRBV12-4; clone size: many; CDR3 protein: CASSLQGTPVNQPQHF; CDR3 DNA: TGTGCCAGCAGCTTACAGGGCACCCCGGTCAATCAGCCCCAGCATTTT
D gene: NA; J gene: TRBJ2-7; V gene: TRBV6-1; clone size: many; CDR3 protein: CASSSGRHSSYEQYF; CDR3 DNA: TGTGCCAGCAGTTCGGGACGGCACAGCTCCTACGAGCAGTACTTC
D gene: NA; J gene: TRBJ2-1; V gene: TRBV7-9; clone size: many; CDR3 protein: CASSPGREQFF; CDR3 DNA: TGTGCCAGCAGCCCAGGGAGAGAGCAGTTCTTC
D gene: TRBD2; J gene: TRBJ2-3; V gene: TRBV6-1; clone size: NA; CDR3 protein: CASSELAGGPDTQYF; CDR3 DNA: TGTGCCAGCAGTGAACTAGCGGGAGGGCCAGATACGCAGTATTTT